One and the same sample provided the 23 T cell receptor beta chains below, sequenced in a study of healthy donors' naive CD4 and CD8 T cells. Starting from 500 ng of total RNA, TCR libraries were made with linear amplification. From the reads, TCRdb called clonotypes with MiXCR, one entry per CDR3 protein. The profile shows some 190,000 distinct CDR3 sequences, over 60% of them singletons. The sample comprised naive CD4+ and CD8+ T cells sorted from blood, pooled from several donors. The receptors come from a pool of human donors in good health; the sample pools cells from several healthy donors.

The chain recombines TRBV29-1 with TRBJ2-1, with a tentative D call TRBD2 (6 bases). Germline values: CDR1 SQVTM, CDR2 ANQGSEA. The CDR3 consists of 13 residues. V was trimmed by 7 bases and J by 2 bases, leaving 12 bases between them. CDR3 residues: CSAEGETYNEQFF. The CDR3 DNA reads TGCAGCGCGGAGGGCGAAACCTACAATGAGCAGTTCTTC.

This chain links TRBV27 with TRBJ2-7; weak D call: TRBD1 (6 bases). The CDR3 is made up of 14 amino acids. CDR1 is MNHEY and CDR2 is SMNVEV in the germline V gene (reference sequence). Trimming took off 0 bases at V and 6 bases at J, with 12 bases between the two ends. DNA of the CDR3: TGTGCCAGCAGTTTATCGAGGACAGCTAGCGAGCAGTACTTC. It is translated as CASSLSRTASEQYF.

The genes are TRBV27 and TRBJ2-7; the D gene is possibly TRBD1 (5 bases). The CDR3 spans 11 residues. Germline lookup yields CDR1 MNHEY and CDR2 SMNVEV (reference sequence). V lost 8 bases, J lost 6 bases, and 11 bases lay in between. The CDR3: CASGAMAEQYF. For the CDR3, the DNA is TGTGCCAGCGGGGCTATGGCCGAGCAGTACTTC.

This rearrangement joins TRBV18 to TRBJ2-7; no definite D call. Germline V CDR1 and CDR2: KGHSH, LQKENI. The length of the CDR3 is 17 residues. Trimming removed 3 bases at V and 3 bases at J, with 21 bases between. The CDR3 nucleotides read TGTGCCAGCTCACCCCCCGTGCGGCCGGCCCACCTCTACGAGCAGTACTTC. Residues: CASSPPVRPAHLYEQYF.

The V call is TRBV6-5, the J call TRBJ1-1; D call uncertain. The CDR3 has 14 amino acids. Germline V lookup: CDR1 MNHEY, CDR2 SVGAGI. Between the trimmed V and J ends, which lost 8 bases and 0 bases, there was a span of 13 bases. The CDR3 is CASLSRALNTEAFF. CDR3 sequence (DNA): TGTGCCAGCCTGAGCCGGGCCTTGAACACTGAAGCTTTCTTT.

DNA for the CDR3: TGTGCCAGTAGTATCTCGGGATGGGAGACCCAGTACTTC. Translation: CASSISGWETQYF. The V gene is TRBV19, the J gene TRBJ2-5; tentatively, D is TRBD2 (5 bases). Trimming took off 3 bases at V and 5 bases at J, with 10 bases between the two ends. The CDR3 consists of 13 residues. Germline V lookup: CDR1 LNHDA, CDR2 SQIVND (reference sequence).

The chain links TRBV29-1 to TRBJ2-1, with 8 positions matching TRBD2. CDR1 and CDR2 from the germline V gene are SQVTM and ANQGSEA. The length of the CDR3 is 16 residues. J gave up 2 bases and V 0 bases, and 6 bases lay outside the gene matches. CDR3 sequence reads: CSVEDVETSAYNEQFF. In DNA, the CDR3 is TGCAGCGTTGAAGATGTCGAGACTAGCGCCTACAATGAGCAGTTCTTC.

The V gene is TRBV29-1, the J gene TRBJ2-5; D may correspond to TRBD1 or TRBD2 (5 bases each). Trimming shortened V by 0 bases and J by 4 bases, and 15 bases separated the two germline ends. The CDR3 runs to 15 residues. The germline V gene encodes CDR1 SQVTM and CDR2 ANQGSEA. The CDR3 spells CSVEDPQGELETQYF. DNA of the CDR3: TGCAGCGTTGAAGATCCCCAAGGGGAGCTAGAGACCCAGTACTTC.

V is TRBV30 and J is TRBJ2-2; no clear D gene. V was cut by 7 bases and J by 7 bases, with 7 bases left in between. CDR1 and CDR2 (germline): GTSNPN, SVGIG (reference sequence). This CDR3 spans 10 amino acids. CDR3 amino acids: CALHLGELFF. For the CDR3, the DNA is TGTGCCTTGCACCTCGGGGAGCTGTTTTTT.

This chain connects TRBV29-1 to TRBJ1-1; TRBD1 aligns across 7 bases. Germline V gives CDR1 SQVTM, CDR2 ANQGSEA. The V segment lost 7 bases and the J segment 2 bases; nucleotides outside the gene matches: 4. This CDR3 has 12 residues. In nucleotides, the CDR3 is TGCAGCGCCTTAGGGGGCAACACTGAAGCTTTCTTT. This translates into CSALGGNTEAFF.

This chain connects TRBV6-4 to TRBJ2-1; 7 nucleotides match TRBD2. CDR3 size: 15 residues. Germline trimming cut 3 bases from V and 8 bases from J; bases unmatched to any gene: 10. Germline loops: CDR1 MRHNA, CDR2 SNTAGT. The CDR3 DNA sequence: TGTGCCAGCAGTGAAGGCGGGAGATGGTTTGATGAGCAGTTCTTC. It encodes CASSEGGRWFDEQFF.

The genes are TRBV19 and TRBJ1-1; 8 bases align to TRBD1. CDR1 is LNHDA, CDR2 SQIVND, per germline (reference sequence). The V and J ends lost 5 bases and 6 bases, in that order; junction bases with no gene match: 14. The CDR3 has 16 residues. The CDR3 loop reads CASSPRDRGRRPEAFF. The CDR3 nucleotides are TGTGCCAGTAGTCCACGCGACAGGGGTAGAAGGCCTGAAGCTTTCTTT.

This clonotype was seen a few times. The chain combines TRBV29-1 with TRBJ1-2; tentative D call: TRBD1 (6 bases). The germline V gene has CDR1 SQVTM and CDR2 ANQGSEA. This CDR3 contains 12 residues. V shed 3 bases and J shed 3 bases, with 8 bases lying between them. The CDR3 DNA reads TGCAGCGTTGACAGGGGAGACTATGGCTACACCTTC. It is translated as CSVDRGDYGYTF. The whole variable domain, remainder taken from reference TRBV29-1 and TRBJ1-2, is SAVISQKPSRDICQRGTSLTIQCQVDSQVTMMFWYRQQPGQSLTLIATANQGSEATYESGFVIDKFPISRPNLTFSTLTVSNMSPEDSSIYLCSVDRGDYGYTFGSGTRLTVV.

The V call is TRBV12-3 or TRBV12-4, the J call TRBJ2-1, with D possibly being TRBD1 or TRBD2 (6 bases each). Trimming took 6 bases from V and 7 from J, leaving 19 bases between them. CDR3 length equals 15 residues. CDR3 sequence (DNA): TGTGCCAGCAGCCCCAACTGGGGGGCTGATAATGAGCAGTTCTTC. Protein product: CASSPNWGADNEQFF.

The chain joins TRBV19 to TRBJ1-4, with D perhaps TRBD1 (5 bases). Germline loops: CDR1 LNHDA, CDR2 SQIVND (reference sequence). This CDR3 has 15 residues. V was cut by 7 bases and J by 0 bases, with 12 bases left in between. In nucleotides, the CDR3 is TGTGCCAGTACCGATGGGGCGGCAACTAATGAAAAACTGTTTTTT. It yields the protein CASTDGAATNEKLFF.

This clonotype was detected only once. V usage is TRBV5-5 and J usage is TRBJ1-2; D remains unclear. Germline lookup yields CDR1 SGHKS and CDR2 YYEKEE (reference sequence). Trimming took off 1 base at V and 5 bases at J, with 12 bases between the two ends. The length of the CDR3 is 14 residues. The CDR3 loop is CASSLLVTDYGYTF. CDR3 nucleotide sequence: TGTGCCAGCAGCTTGCTTGTAACGGATTATGGCTACACCTTC.

The J gene is TRBJ1-2, the V gene TRBV27; a weak D match, TRBD1 (5 bases). The CDR3 runs 14 residues. The germline V and J ends were trimmed by 5 bases and 3 bases, with 13 bases remaining between them. CDR1 is MNHEY and CDR2 is SMNVEV in the germline V gene (reference sequence). DNA for the CDR3: TGTGCCAGCAGTACCACGGCAGGGCACTATGGCTACACCTTC. Protein sequence: CASSTTAGHYGYTF.

V gene TRBV7-8 combines with J gene TRBJ2-3; a possible D gene is TRBD2 (6 bases). The CDR3 spans 16 residues. Germline V gene data show CDR1 as SGHVS and CDR2 as FQNEAQ. V was shortened by 1 base and J by 5 bases, with 16 bases between the two germline ends. CDR3 sequence reads: CASSLGASWGEDTQYF. The CDR3 region has the DNA TGTGCCAGCAGCTTAGGGGCTAGCTGGGGGGAAGATACGCAGTATTTT.

The rearrangement links TRBV29-1 to TRBJ2-4; weak D call: TRBD1 (5 bases). Germline V lookup: CDR1 SQVTM, CDR2 ANQGSEA. The V end lost 4 bases, the J end lost 10 bases, and 17 bases lay between the germline ends. CDR3 length: 13 amino acids. The CDR3 nucleotides read TGCAGCGTTGGAGAGGTCAGGGTTGGAATTCAGTACTTC. As protein: CSVGEVRVGIQYF.

V gene TRBV6-5 combines with J gene TRBJ2-4; D tentatively fits TRBD1 or TRBD2 (5 bases each). Germline V lookup: CDR1 MNHEY, CDR2 SVGAGI. The V gene lost 0 bases and the J gene lost 11 bases, with 17 bases spanning the gap. This CDR3 comprises 15 residues. This CDR3 reads CASSYSVQGLAVQYF. CDR3 bases: TGTGCCAGCAGTTACTCGGTTCAGGGCCTAGCTGTTCAGTACTTC.

The chain has TRBV29-1 and TRBJ2-7; 7 bases agree with TRBD1. J lost 3 bases, V lost 4 bases, and 3 bases had no gene match. The length of the CDR3 is 12 residues. In germline, CDR1 is SQVTM, CDR2 ANQGSEA. The CDR3 is CSVGHRGYEQYF. For the CDR3, the DNA is TGCAGCGTTGGTCACAGGGGCTACGAGCAGTACTTC.

This clonotype was recorded a few times. The rearrangement uses TRBV29-1 and TRBJ2-3, with 12 bases that match TRBD2. The CDR3 runs to 15 residues. With 6 bases clipped from V and 4 bases from J, the junction kept 8 bases outside the gene matches. Germline V gives CDR1 SQVTM, CDR2 ANQGSEA. CDR3 nucleotide sequence: TGCAGCGTAGGACTAGCGGGGTCAATCGCAGATACGCAGTATTTT. It yields the protein CSVGLAGSIADTQYF.

This chain uses TRBV5-5 with TRBJ2-7; the match to TRBD1 covers 8 bases. CDR1 is SGHKS, CDR2 YYEKEE, per germline (reference sequence). The CDR3 is 19 amino acids. V lost 0 bases, J lost 4 bases, and 18 bases stayed unmatched. The DNA of the CDR3 is TGTGCCAGCAGCTTGGTTGTGGACTCAGGGGGCCACTTTAGATACGAGCAGTACTTC. It yields the protein CASSLVVDSGGHFRYEQYF.